The entry below describes one T cell receptor (beta chain). This clonotype was found many times. The antigen it binds to is not known. It has no much larger one-base neighbor in the sample; base qualities were not kept. V is clipped by 0 bases and J by 2 bases, and the sequence between their germline boundaries is 7 bases long. Per the germline V gene (reference sequence), GTSNPN is the CDR1 and SVGIG is the CDR2. The CDR3, from cysteine to phenylalanine, totals 13 residues. The CDR3 DNA has 39 bases and is translated from base 1. TCR beta CDR3 regions were amplified from RNA transcripts for repertoire sequencing. HTBI primers and the Qiagen OneStep RT-PCR kit were used in a first-round RT-PCR, which was followed by a second-round multiplex PCR, size selection and purification. Sequencing of the libraries was carried out on an Illumina HiSeq2000 in paired-end mode with 100 bp reads. As for how the authors treated the data: SOAPnuke was used for read processing, and reads with adapters, uncalled bases, a mean Phred below 15, or no exact constant-primer or identifier match were discarded. COPE v1.2.5 was used to merge the high-quality paired reads. Unique nucleotide sequences were defined as clonotypes and aligned to IMGT TRB V, D and J references using MiTCR v1.1. Only V-J combinations with frequency above 0.0001 were analysed, covering 99% to 99.2% of repertoires. For each V-J combination, a TCR clonal expansion and chaos score was defined as the ratio of F50 clonal expansion to chaos observed in the TCRdist matrix. Welch's t-statistics and random forest were used to reduce features to 13 V-J combinations, which were fed into a naive Bayes classifier. The similarity between thyroid and blood repertoires was quantified using the Morisita-Horn index. Using fastp at Q25 and MiXCR, TCRdb reprocessed the public reads and kept productive beta chains. Rows with one shared CDR3 protein collapse into an entry with the most common genes and DNA. TCRdb assigned the V and J calls; the authors' analysis was not used. In this sample the table shows roughly 420,000 distinct CDR3 sequences, around 20% of which occur a single time. The biggest ten clones account for 2.5% to 3% of the sample.

These data belong to a study of Graves' ophthalmopathy and Graves' hyperthyroidism listed by TCRdb under 2018. For the wider study: Peripheral blood was collected at initial diagnosis, before any treatment. To tell Graves' ophthalmopathy apart from Graves' hyperthyroidism, and to predict which patients would progress to ophthalmopathy, the study relied on TCR beta repertoire signatures. In total, 135 blood samples were TCR-sequenced: around 42 ophthalmopathy, about 75 hyperthyroidism and some 17 hyperthyroidism-to-ophthalmopathy patients. A discovery set of 95 to 100 patients (about 45 ophthalmopathy, around 57 stable hyperthyroidism) was enrolled to explore V-J signatures distinguishing ophthalmopathy from hyperthyroidism. For independent validation, a separate cohort was made up of 18 to 20 hyperthyroidism patients plus 17 patients who later progressed from hyperthyroidism to ophthalmopathy. T-cell repertoires of thyroid tissue and blood were compared in over five hyperthyroidism patients. Once sampling was done, hyperthyroidism patients were given methimazole at a starting dose of 30 mg daily, while ophthalmopathy patients were given high-dose intravenous methylprednisolone. The 100 discovery patients were randomly split 7:3 into training and test sets. Study-wide findings and limitations: Most expanded thyroid clonotypes with a frequency above 0.001 also appeared in blood, which suggests that blood repertoires may reflect the immune response in the thyroid. Sample size was not statistically predetermined, and group allocation was not concealed from the investigators. In cross-validation, the 13-signature model distinguished ophthalmopathy from stable hyperthyroidism with around 86% sensitivity and roughly 81% specificity, while in the test set the corresponding values were approximately 79% and 70%. In validation, the model predicted ophthalmopathy progression with about 71% sensitivity and approximately 72% specificity; some twelve predicted patients were CT-confirmed with GO in a median of about 6.2 months.

Hyperthyroidism was defined as stable when no progression to ophthalmopathy occurred within 18 months of follow-up. Patients with hyperthyroidism were aged 18 to 65 years, had been newly diagnosed, and had a disease duration of less than 2 months. Patients with other autoimmune diseases, uncontrolled infections, pregnancy or lactation were excluded from the study. Clinical symptoms, serum thyroxine, TRAb, thyroid ultrasound and orbital computed tomography formed the basis of the diagnosis. Using Ficoll-Paque density gradient centrifugation, PBMCs were isolated from over 8.5 ml of fresh peripheral blood. Trizol reagent was used to extract the total RNA, and its quality was then checked on an Agilent 2100 Bioanalyzer.

Sequencing was carried out using peripheral blood. The chain is made from TRBV30 and TRBJ1-1; the D gene remains uncertain. The sequence derives from a woman aged 18-30 years with stable Graves' hyperthyroidism. Donor details come from another sample of the same person, matched by shared clones. The nucleotide sequence reads TGTGCCTGGAGTGTGGACGTCAACACTGAAGCTTTCTTT. Its product reads: CAWSVDVNTEAFF.